This passage covers 7 T cell receptor beta chains from one sample sequenced in a study of post-analysis software for immune sequencing data. Unique molecular identifiers were built into the TCR beta cDNA libraries. TCRdb re-analysed the PCR reads in MiXCR, keeping a single row per CDR3 protein. The sample holds roughly 160,000 distinct CDR3 sequences, about 36% seen once. The source material was blood, sampled after autologous hematopoietic stem cell transplantation. The origin of the receptors is a girl aged 10-17 years with multiple sclerosis.

There are a few counts of this clonotype. The chain has TRBV4-3 and TRBJ2-7; D is ambiguous. CDR1 is LGHNA, CDR2 YSLEER, per germline. The V gene lost 4 bases and the J gene lost 7 bases, with 14 bases spanning the gap. This CDR3 comprises 13 residues. The CDR3 sequence: CASSPKKGLEQYF. In DNA form, the CDR3 reads TGCGCCAGCAGCCCCAAGAAAGGCCTGGAGCAGTACTTC.

This chain joins TRBV7-2 and TRBJ2-2; possible D gene TRBD2, 6 bases. The CDR3 has 14 amino acids. The germline V gene encodes CDR1 SGHTA and CDR2 FQGNSA. The V and J ends lost 1 base and 7 bases respectively, with 10 bases between them. The CDR3 DNA sequence: TGTGCCAGCAGCTTAGATTCGGGGGACGGGGAGCTGTTTTTT. It is translated as CASSLDSGDGELFF.

V and J are TRBV9 and TRBJ2-1; TRBD2 is a possible D gene (6 bases). Germline assignment: CDR1 SGDLS and CDR2 YYNGEE. V lost 3 bases, J lost 12 bases, and 16 bases lay in between. The CDR3 length is 13 residues. The CDR3 spells CASSAAGGGVQFF. The CDR3 DNA follows: TGTGCCAGCAGCGCTGCTGGCGGCGGGGTGCAGTTCTTC.

As concerns this clonotype: A much larger clone differs from this one at a single base, so this may be a read error. The gene calls are TRBV6-2 or TRBV6-3 and TRBJ2-5; 7 nucleotides agree with TRBD2. The trim removed 10 bases at V and 2 bases at J, leaving 10 bases unmatched. Germline V lookup: CDR1 MNHEY, CDR2 SVGEGT. The CDR3 spans 14 residues. The CDR3 region has the DNA TGTGCCAACAGCCCAGCGGGACGGCAAGAGACCCAGTACTTC. Translating it yields CANSPAGRQETQYF.

The V and J genes are TRBV14 and TRBJ2-1; 7 bases line up with TRBD2. CDR1 and CDR2 from the germline V gene are SGHDN and FVKESK. This CDR3 region has 15 residues. V was pared by 0 bases and J by 8 bases, with 7 bases of the junction left unmatched. CDR3 sequence (DNA): TGTGCCAGCAGCCAAGATTTGGCGGGGGTCTATGAGCAGTTCTTC. This codes for CASSQDLAGVYEQFF.

This chain uses TRBV29-1 with TRBJ2-7; 11 bases align to TRBD1. The V and J ends lost 0 bases and 4 bases, in that order; junction bases with no gene match: 5. This CDR3 is built from 15 residues. Germline V CDR1 and CDR2: SQVTM, ANQGSEA. CDR3: CSVEEDRGRGYEQYF. Here the CDR3 DNA reads TGCAGCGTTGAAGAGGACAGGGGGCGCGGGTACGAGCAGTACTTC.

CDR3 protein: CASSLAQAGEHTEAFF. CDR3 nucleotide sequence: TGTGCCAGCAGTTTAGCGCAAGCTGGGGAGCACACTGAAGCTTTCTTT. This chain connects TRBV12-3 or TRBV12-4 to TRBJ1-1; D is ambiguous. The V and J ends lost 0 bases and 3 bases respectively, with 14 bases between them. The CDR3 is 16 residues long.